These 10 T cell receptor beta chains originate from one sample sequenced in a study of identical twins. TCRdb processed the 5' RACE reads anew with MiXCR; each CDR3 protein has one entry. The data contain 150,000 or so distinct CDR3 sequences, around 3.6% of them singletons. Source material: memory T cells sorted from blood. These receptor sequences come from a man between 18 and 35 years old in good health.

The CDR3 DNA follows: TGTGCCAGCAGCCGTTTATCTGAGGGTTTATCTCAGCCCCAGCATTTT. Translating gives CASSRLSEGLSQPQHF. The chain recombines TRBV7-9 with TRBJ1-5; D call uncertain. The CDR3 totals 16 residues. With 5 bases removed from V and 6 bases from J, the gap between germline ends came to 20 bases. CDR1 SEHNR and CDR2 FQNEAQ come from the germline V gene (reference sequence). Full variable domain (rest looked up from reference TRBV7-9 and TRBJ1-5): DTGVSQNPRHKITKRGQNVTFRCDPISEHNRLYWYRQTLGQGPEFLTYFQNEAQLEKSRLLSDRFSAERPKGSFSTLEIQRTEQGDSAMYLCASSRLSEGLSQPQHFGDGTRLSIL.

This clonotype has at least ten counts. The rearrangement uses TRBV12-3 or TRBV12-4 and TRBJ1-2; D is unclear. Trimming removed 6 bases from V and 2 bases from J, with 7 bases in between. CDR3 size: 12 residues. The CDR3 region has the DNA TGTGCCAGCAGCACCTTGAACTATGGCTACACCTTC. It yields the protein CASSTLNYGYTF.

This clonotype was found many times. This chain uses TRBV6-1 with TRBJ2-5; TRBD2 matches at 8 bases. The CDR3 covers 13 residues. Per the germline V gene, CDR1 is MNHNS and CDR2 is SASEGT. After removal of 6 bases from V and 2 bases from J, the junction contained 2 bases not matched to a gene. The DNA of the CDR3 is TGTGCCAGCAGGACTAGCGATCAAGAGACCCAGTACTTC. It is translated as CASRTSDQETQYF.

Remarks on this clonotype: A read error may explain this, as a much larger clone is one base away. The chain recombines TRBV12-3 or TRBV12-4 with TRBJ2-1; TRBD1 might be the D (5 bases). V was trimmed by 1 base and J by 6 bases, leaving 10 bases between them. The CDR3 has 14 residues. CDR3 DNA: TGTGCCAGCAGTTTAGGGACAAAATCCAATGAGCAGTTCTTC. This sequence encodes CASSLGTKSNEQFF.

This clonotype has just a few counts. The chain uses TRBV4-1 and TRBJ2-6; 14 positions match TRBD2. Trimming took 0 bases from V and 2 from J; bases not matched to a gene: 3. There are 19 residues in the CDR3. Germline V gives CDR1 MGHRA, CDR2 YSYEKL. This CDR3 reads CASSQDATSGRAGANVLTF. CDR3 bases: TGCGCCAGCAGCCAAGATGCGACTAGCGGGAGGGCTGGGGCCAACGTCCTGACTTTC.

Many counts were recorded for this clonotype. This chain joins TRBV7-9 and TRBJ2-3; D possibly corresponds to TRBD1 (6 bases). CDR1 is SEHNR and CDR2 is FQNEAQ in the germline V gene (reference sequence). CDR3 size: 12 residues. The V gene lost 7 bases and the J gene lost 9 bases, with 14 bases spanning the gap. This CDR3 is CASTSTTGTQYF. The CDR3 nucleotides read TGTGCCAGCACCTCGACCACAGGGACGCAGTATTTT.

The CDR3 DNA is TGTGCCAGCAGTTTGATCCGGGACAGCTACACCGGGGAGCTGTTTTTT. It yields the protein CASSLIRDSYTGELFF. The chain uses TRBV5-8 and TRBJ2-2, with 7 positions matching TRBD1. The trim removed 5 bases at V and 3 bases at J, leaving 10 bases unmatched. Per germline, CDR1 SGHTS and CDR2 YDEGEE. The length of the CDR3 is 16 residues.

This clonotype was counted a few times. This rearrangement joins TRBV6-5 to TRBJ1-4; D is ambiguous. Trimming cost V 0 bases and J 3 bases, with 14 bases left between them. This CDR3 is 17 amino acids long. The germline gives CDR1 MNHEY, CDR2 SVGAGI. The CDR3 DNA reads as TGTGCCAGCAGTTACTCCCACAGTAGGACGGCTAATGAAAAACTGTTTTTT. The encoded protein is CASSYSHSRTANEKLFF.

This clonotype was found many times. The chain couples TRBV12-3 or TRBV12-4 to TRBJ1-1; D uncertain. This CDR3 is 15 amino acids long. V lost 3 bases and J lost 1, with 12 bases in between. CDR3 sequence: CASSFYFFGNTEAFF. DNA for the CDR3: TGTGCCAGCAGTTTTTATTTTTTCGGGAACACTGAAGCTTTCTTT.

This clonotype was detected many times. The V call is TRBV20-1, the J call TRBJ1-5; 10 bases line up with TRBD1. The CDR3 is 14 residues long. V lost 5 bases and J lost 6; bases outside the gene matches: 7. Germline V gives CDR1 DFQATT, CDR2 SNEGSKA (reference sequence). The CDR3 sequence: CSACDGQGGQPQHF. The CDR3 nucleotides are TGCAGTGCTTGCGACGGACAGGGGGGTCAGCCCCAGCATTTT.